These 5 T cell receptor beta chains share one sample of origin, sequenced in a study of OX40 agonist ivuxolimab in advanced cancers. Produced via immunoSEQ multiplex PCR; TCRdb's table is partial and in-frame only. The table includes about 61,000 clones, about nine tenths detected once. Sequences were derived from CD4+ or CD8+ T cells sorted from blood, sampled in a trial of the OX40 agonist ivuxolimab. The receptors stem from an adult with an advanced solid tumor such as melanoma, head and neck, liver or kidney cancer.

CDR3 bases: TGTGCCAGTAGTTTTATGAACACTGAAGCTTTCTTT. Translating it yields CASSFMNTEAFF. The genes are TRBV19 and TRBJ1-1; D is uncertain. The CDR3 contains 12 residues. Germline V gene sequence: CDR1 LNHDA, CDR2 SQIVND (reference sequence). The V end was cut by 5 bases, the J end by 0 bases, with 4 bases between. The complete variable domain, with remaining parts taken from reference TRBV19 and TRBJ1-1, reads DGGITQSPKYLFRKEGQNVTLSCEQNLNHDAMYWYRQDPGQGLRLIYYSQIVNDFQKGDIAEGYSVSREKKESFPLTVTSAQKNPTAFYLCASSFMNTEAFFGQGTRLTVV.

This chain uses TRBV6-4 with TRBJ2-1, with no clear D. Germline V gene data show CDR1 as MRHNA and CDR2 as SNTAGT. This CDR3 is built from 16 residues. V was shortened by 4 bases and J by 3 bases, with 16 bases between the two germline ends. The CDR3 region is CASSAPAAVVYNEQFF. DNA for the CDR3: TGTGCCAGCAGTGCCCCGGCGGCCGTGGTCTACAATGAGCAGTTCTTC.

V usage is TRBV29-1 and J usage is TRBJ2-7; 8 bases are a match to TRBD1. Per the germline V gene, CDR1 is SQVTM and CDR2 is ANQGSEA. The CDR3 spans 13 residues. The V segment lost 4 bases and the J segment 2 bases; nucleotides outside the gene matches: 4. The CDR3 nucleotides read TGCAGCGTTGGAGGACAGGGAACCTACGAGCAGTACTTC. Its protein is CSVGGQGTYEQYF.

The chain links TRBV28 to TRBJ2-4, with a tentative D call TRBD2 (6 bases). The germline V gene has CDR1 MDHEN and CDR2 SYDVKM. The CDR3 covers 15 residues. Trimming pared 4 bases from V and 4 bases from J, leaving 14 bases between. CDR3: CASSSHIGGKNIQYF. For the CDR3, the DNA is TGTGCCAGCAGTTCCCACATCGGGGGAAAAAACATTCAGTACTTC.

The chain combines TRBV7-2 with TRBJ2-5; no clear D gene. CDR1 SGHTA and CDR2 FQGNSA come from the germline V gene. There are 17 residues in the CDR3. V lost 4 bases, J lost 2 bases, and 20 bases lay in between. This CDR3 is CASSSHPRTETQETQYF. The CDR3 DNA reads TGTGCCAGCAGCTCGCACCCCAGGACGGAAACTCAAGAGACCCAGTACTTC.